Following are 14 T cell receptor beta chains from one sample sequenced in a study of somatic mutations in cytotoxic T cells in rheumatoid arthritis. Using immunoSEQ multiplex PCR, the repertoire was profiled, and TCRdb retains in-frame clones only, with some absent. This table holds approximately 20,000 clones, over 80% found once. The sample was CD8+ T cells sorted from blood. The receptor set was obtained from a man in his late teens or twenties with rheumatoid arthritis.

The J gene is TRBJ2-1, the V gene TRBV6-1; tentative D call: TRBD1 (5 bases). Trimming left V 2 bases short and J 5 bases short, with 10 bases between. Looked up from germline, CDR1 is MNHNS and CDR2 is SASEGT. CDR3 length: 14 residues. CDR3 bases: TGTGCCAGCAGTGAATTGGCCAGGGACAATGAGCAGTTCTTC. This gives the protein CASSELARDNEQFF.

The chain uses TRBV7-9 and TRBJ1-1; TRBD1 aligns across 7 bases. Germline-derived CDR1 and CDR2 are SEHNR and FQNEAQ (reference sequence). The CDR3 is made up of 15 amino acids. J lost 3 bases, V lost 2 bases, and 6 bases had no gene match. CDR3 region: CASSLRQGVYTEAFF. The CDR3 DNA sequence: TGTGCCAGCAGCTTACGGCAGGGGGTGTACACTGAAGCTTTCTTT.

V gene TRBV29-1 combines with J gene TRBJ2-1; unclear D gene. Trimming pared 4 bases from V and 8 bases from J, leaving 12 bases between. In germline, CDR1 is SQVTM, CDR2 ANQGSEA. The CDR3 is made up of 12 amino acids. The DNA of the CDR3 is TGCAGCGTTGGGTTCCCAGCGCATGAGCAGTTCTTC. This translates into CSVGFPAHEQFF.

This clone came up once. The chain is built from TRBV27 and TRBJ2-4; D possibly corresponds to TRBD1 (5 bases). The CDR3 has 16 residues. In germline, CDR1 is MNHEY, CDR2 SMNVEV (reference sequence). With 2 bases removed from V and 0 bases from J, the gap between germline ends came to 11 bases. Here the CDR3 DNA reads TGTGCCAGCAGTTTAGACAGTTTATCAGCCAAAAACATTCAGTACTTC. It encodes CASSLDSLSAKNIQYF.

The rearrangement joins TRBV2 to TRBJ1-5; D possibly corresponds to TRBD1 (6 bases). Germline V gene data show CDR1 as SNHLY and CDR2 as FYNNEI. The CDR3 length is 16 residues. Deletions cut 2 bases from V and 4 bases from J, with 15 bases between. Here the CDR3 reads CASSERGRGTNQPQHF. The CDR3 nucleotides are TGTGCCAGCAGTGAACGTGGCAGGGGAACTAATCAGCCCCAGCATTTT. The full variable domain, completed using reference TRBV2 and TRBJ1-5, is EPEVTQTPSHQVTQMGQEVILRCVPISNHLYFYWYRQILGQKVEFLVSFYNNEISEKSEIFDDQFSVERPDGSNFTLKIRSTKLEDSAMYFCASSERGRGTNQPQHFGDGTRLSIL.

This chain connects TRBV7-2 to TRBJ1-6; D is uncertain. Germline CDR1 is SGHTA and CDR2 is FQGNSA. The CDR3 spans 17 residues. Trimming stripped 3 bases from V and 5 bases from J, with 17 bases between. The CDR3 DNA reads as TGTGCCAGCAGCTTGGGCGCTAGGCCTAGACATAATTCACCCCTCCACTTT. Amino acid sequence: CASSLGARPRHNSPLHF.

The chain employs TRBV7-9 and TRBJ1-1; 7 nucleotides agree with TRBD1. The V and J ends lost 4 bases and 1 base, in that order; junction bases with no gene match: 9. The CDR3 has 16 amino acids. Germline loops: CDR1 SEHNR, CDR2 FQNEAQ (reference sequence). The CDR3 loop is CASSSRQGPPNTEAFF. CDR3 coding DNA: TGTGCCAGCAGCTCCCGACAGGGACCGCCGAACACTGAAGCTTTCTTT.

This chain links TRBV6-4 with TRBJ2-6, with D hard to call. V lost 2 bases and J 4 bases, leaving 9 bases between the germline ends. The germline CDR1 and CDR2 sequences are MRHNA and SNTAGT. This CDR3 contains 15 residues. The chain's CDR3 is CASSDTYTGANVLTF. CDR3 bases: TGTGCCAGCAGTGACACCTACACCGGGGCCAACGTCCTGACTTTC.

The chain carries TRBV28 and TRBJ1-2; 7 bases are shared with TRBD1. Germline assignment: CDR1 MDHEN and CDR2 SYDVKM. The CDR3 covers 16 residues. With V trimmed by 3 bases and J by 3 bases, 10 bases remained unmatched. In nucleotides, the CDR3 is TGTGCCAGCAGTTTGGACAGGTCTTCGCCCTACTATGGCTACACCTTC. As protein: CASSLDRSSPYYGYTF.

The CDR3 DNA reads as TGTGCCAGCAGCCAACCCCTCGTGGCTAGCGGGGACGTTAATACGCAGTATTTT. Its translation: CASSQPLVASGDVNTQYF. The chain recombines TRBV14 with TRBJ2-3; 9 bases fit TRBD2. CDR3 length: 18 residues. V trimming: 2 bases; J trimming: 7 bases; junction bases outside the gene matches: 16. The V gene's germline CDR1 is SGHDN and CDR2 FVKESK.

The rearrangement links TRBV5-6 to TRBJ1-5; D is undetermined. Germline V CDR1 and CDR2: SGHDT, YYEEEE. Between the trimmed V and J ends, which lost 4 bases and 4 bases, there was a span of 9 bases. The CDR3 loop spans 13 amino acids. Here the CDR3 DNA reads TGTGCCAGCAGCCCGTCTAAGAATCAGCCCCAGCATTTT. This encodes CASSPSKNQPQHF.

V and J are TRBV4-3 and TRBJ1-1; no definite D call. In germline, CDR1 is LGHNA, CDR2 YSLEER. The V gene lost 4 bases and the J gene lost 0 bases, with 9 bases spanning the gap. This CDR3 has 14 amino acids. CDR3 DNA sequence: TGCGCCAGCAGCCCCGGGCTGTTGAACACTGAAGCTTTCTTT. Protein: CASSPGLLNTEAFF.

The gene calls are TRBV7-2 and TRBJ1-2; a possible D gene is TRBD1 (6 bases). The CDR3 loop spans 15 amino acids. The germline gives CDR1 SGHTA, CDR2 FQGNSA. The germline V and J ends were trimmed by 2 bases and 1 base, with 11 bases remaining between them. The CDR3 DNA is TGTGCCAGCAGCTTAATCTACAGGGATAACTATGGCTACACCTTC. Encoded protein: CASSLIYRDNYGYTF.

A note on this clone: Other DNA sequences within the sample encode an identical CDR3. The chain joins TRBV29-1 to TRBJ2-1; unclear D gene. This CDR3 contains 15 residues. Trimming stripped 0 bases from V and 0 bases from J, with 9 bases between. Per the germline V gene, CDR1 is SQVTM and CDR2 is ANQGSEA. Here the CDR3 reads CSVEDLGRSYNEQFF. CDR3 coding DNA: TGCAGCGTTGAAGATTTAGGTCGCTCCTACAATGAGCAGTTCTTC.